This entry lists 5 T cell receptor beta chains sequenced from one sample in a study of CD4 T cells in relation to SARS-CoV-2 and coronaviruses. The table came from immunoSEQ multiplex PCR; TCRdb's copy has only in-frame clones and leaves some out. The sample yields over 20,000 clones, around 79% seen once. Unexposed donor CD4+ T cells date from 2011-2018, before the COVID-19 pandemic. Isolation of CD4+ T cells took place after around 11 days in culture. No antigens are known for them. What was sequenced was CD4+ T cells from PBMCs, cultured in vitro. These TCRs come from a human donor in good health.

This clone has just a few counts. The chain links TRBV30 to TRBJ1-6, with a possible D match to TRBD1 (5 bases). CDR3 length: 12 amino acids. Germline loops: CDR1 GTSNPN, CDR2 SVGIG (reference sequence). V was shortened by 2 bases and J by 9 bases, with 8 bases between the two germline ends. CDR3 amino acids: CAWSQGVSPLHF. CDR3 coding DNA: TGTGCCTGGAGTCAAGGGGTTTCACCCCTCCACTTT. The full variable domain, its missing parts supplied by reference TRBV30 and TRBJ1-6, is SQTIHQWPATLVQPVGSPLSLECTVEGTSNPNLYWYRQAAGRGLQLLFYSVGIGQISSEVPQNLSASRPQDRQFILSSKKLLLSDSGFYLCAWSQGVSPLHFGNGTRLTVT.

The rearrangement links TRBV19 to TRBJ2-1; D is unclear. V was trimmed by 2 bases and J by 2 bases, leaving 1 base between them. The CDR3 covers 12 residues. Germline assignment: CDR1 LNHDA and CDR2 SQIVND (reference sequence). CDR3 coding DNA: TGTGCCAGTAGTATACCCTACAATGAGCAGTTCTTC. Its protein product is CASSIPYNEQFF.

This clone was found once. The J gene is TRBJ1-1, the V gene TRBV18; maybe TRBD1 (5 bases). Germline CDR1 is KGHSH and CDR2 is LQKENI. V lost 3 bases to trimming and J lost 6 bases, with 14 bases between them. The CDR3 is 14 residues long. The CDR3 region has the DNA TGTGCCAGCTCACCGCTCCCGGGACCGCCTGAAGCTTTCTTT. Amino acid sequence: CASSPLPGPPEAFF.

The chain joins TRBV28 to TRBJ1-5; D gene unclear. The length of the CDR3 is 14 residues. Germline assignment: CDR1 MDHEN and CDR2 SYDVKM. V lost 6 bases and J lost 5, with 14 bases in between. The CDR3 sequence is CASSAGGFDQPQHF. CDR3 DNA: TGTGCCAGCAGCGCCGGAGGGTTCGATCAGCCCCAGCATTTT.

This rearrangement joins TRBV15 to TRBJ1-5; 9 bases fit TRBD1. The CDR3 extends over 19 amino acids. Germline lookup yields CDR1 LNHNV and CDR2 YYDKDF (reference sequence). J lost 2 bases, V lost 1 base, and 12 bases had no gene match. The chain's CDR3 is CATSRVGTGYSVGNQPQHF. The CDR3 region has the DNA TGTGCCACCAGCAGAGTAGGGACAGGGTATAGTGTGGGCAATCAGCCCCAGCATTTT. Looking up the rest from reference TRBV15 and TRBJ1-5 gives the full variable domain: DAMVIQNPRYQVTQFGKPVTLSCSQTLNHNVMYWYQQKSSQAPKLLFHYYDKDFNNEADTPDNFQSRRPNTSFCFLDIRSPGLGDTAMYLCATSRVGTGYSVGNQPQHFGDGTRLSIL.